The 20 T cell receptor beta chains below come from one sample, sequenced in a study of T cell responses to AZD1222 COVID-19 vaccine. TCRdb's copy holds only in-frame clones and misses some; the assay was immunoSEQ multiplex PCR. The top ten clones hold 9.3% of a sample with about 73,000 clones, 89% of them seen once. The input for sequencing was peripheral blood, taken 28 days after the second AZD1222 dose. The receptors originated from an adult who received the AZD1222 COVID-19 vaccine.

This chain links TRBV27 with TRBJ2-2; 9 positions match TRBD2. This CDR3 has 14 residues. Losses at the gene ends were 10 bases for V and 0 bases for J; bases not matched to a gene: 3. Germline V gene lookup returns CDR1 MNHEY and CDR2 SMNVEV (reference sequence). Here the CDR3 DNA reads TGTGCCACCGGCGGGGGGGCGAACACCGGGGAGCTGTTTTTT. Protein sequence: CATGGGANTGELFF.

In DNA form, the CDR3 reads TGTGCCACCAGTGATGAGGGTCCTTTGGAGCAGTACGTC. As protein: CATSDEGPLEQYV. The chain recombines TRBV24-1 with TRBJ2-7; maybe TRBD2 (5 bases). Trimming took off 3 bases at V and 7 bases at J, with 12 bases between the two ends. CDR3 length: 13 amino acids. Germline CDR1 reads KGHDR; CDR2 reads SFDVKD.

This chain joins TRBV19 and TRBJ1-6; weak D call: TRBD1 (6 bases). With 6 bases removed from V and 0 bases from J, the gap between germline ends came to 15 bases. This CDR3 is built from 17 residues. The germline CDR1 and CDR2 sequences are LNHDA and SQIVND (reference sequence). The CDR3 DNA sequence: TGTGCCAGTAGGAACCACAGGGCGAGCTCCTATAATTCACCCCTCCACTTT. Residues: CASRNHRASSYNSPLHF.

J is TRBJ1-2 and V is TRBV19; TRBD1 is a possible D gene (5 bases). V was shortened by 4 bases and J by 4 bases, with 10 bases between the two germline ends. CDR3 size: 13 residues. CDR1 is LNHDA and CDR2 is SQIVND in the germline V gene (reference sequence). CDR3 sequence (DNA): TGTGCCAGTAGTAGAGGGACTCGCTATGGCTACACCTTC. This translates into CASSRGTRYGYTF.

CDR3 DNA: TGTGCCATCAGTGATTCCCGAGGGGGGGGTCAAGAGACCCAGTACTTC. This encodes CAISDSRGGGQETQYF. This chain connects TRBV10-3 to TRBJ2-5; perhaps TRBD2 as D (7 bases). CDR1 is ENHRY, CDR2 SYGVKD, per germline. V was cut by 3 bases and J by 2 bases, with 16 bases left in between. The CDR3 has 16 residues.

The chain links TRBV7-2 to TRBJ1-1; D remains unclear. Trimming stripped 5 bases from V and 2 bases from J, with 3 bases between. The length of the CDR3 is 11 residues. Germline CDR1 reads SGHTA; CDR2 reads FQGNSA. The CDR3 is CASSQNTEAFF. The CDR3 nucleotides read TGTGCCAGCAGCCAAAACACTGAAGCTTTCTTT. Based on the CDR3 plus reference TRBV7-2 and TRBJ1-1, the full variable domain is GAGVSQSPSNKVTEKGKDVELRCDPISGHTALYWYRQSLGQGLEFLIYFQGNSAPDKSGLPSDRFSAERTGGSVSTLTIQRTQQEDSAVYLCASSQNTEAFFGQGTRLTVV.

The rearrangement uses TRBV19 and TRBJ2-6, with 10 nucleotides matching TRBD1. The germline V gene encodes CDR1 LNHDA and CDR2 SQIVND (reference sequence). V was clipped by 3 bases and J by 4 bases; unmatched bases: 6. CDR3 length: 17 amino acids. In DNA form, the CDR3 reads TGTGCCAGTAGTATTGTGGGACAGGGGTCAGGGGCCAACGTCCTGACTTTC. Residues: CASSIVGQGSGANVLTF.

The gene calls are TRBV6-5 and TRBJ2-7; TRBD2 aligns across 7 bases. V lost 9 bases, J lost 2 bases, and 7 bases stayed unmatched. The CDR3 has 13 residues. Germline values: CDR1 MNHEY, CDR2 SVGAGI. The CDR3 DNA is TGTGCCAGTTCGCGCGGGGGTACCTACGAGCAGTACTTC. Protein sequence: CASSRGGTYEQYF.

The rearrangement joins TRBV21-1 to TRBJ2-3; the D call in the table, TRBD2, was not verified against the DNA. TRBV21-1 constitutes a pseudogene. There are 12 residues in the CDR3. This chain's CDR3 is CASSLSTDTQYF. The CDR3 DNA reads as TGTGCCAGCAGCTTAAGCACAGATACGCAGTATTTT.

V is TRBV5-4 and J is TRBJ2-2, with a possible D match to TRBD2 (5 bases). V dropped 4 bases and J dropped 4 bases, with 17 bases sitting between them. Looked up from germline, CDR1 is SGHNT and CDR2 is YYREEE (reference sequence). The CDR3 has 16 amino acids. Here the CDR3 reads CASSPSGRPGTGELFF. The CDR3 bases are TGTGCCAGCAGCCCTTCGGGAAGGCCGGGCACCGGGGAGCTGTTTTTT.

V usage is TRBV4-3 and J usage is TRBJ1-2, with D perhaps TRBD1 (5 bases). CDR1 and CDR2 (germline): LGHNA, YSLEER. Trimming removed 2 bases at V and 0 bases at J, with 13 bases between. The CDR3 is made up of 16 amino acids. This CDR3 is CASSQRNGAPNYGYTF. The CDR3 region has the DNA TGCGCCAGCAGCCAAAGAAATGGGGCTCCTAACTATGGCTACACCTTC.

The CDR3 here is CASSLGLPSGNTIYF. In DNA form, the CDR3 reads TGTGCCAGCAGTCTCGGGTTACCCTCTGGAAACACCATATATTTT. The chain links TRBV28 to TRBJ1-3; D gene ambiguous. CDR3 size: 15 residues. Trimming left V 5 bases short and J 0 bases short, with 11 bases between. The V gene's germline CDR1 is MDHEN and CDR2 SYDVKM.

The chain couples TRBV4-1 to TRBJ1-5; D remains unclear. The V end lost 1 base, the J end lost 7 bases, and 14 bases lay between the germline ends. The germline CDR1 and CDR2 sequences are MGHRA and YSYEKL. CDR3 length: 15 amino acids. The CDR3 loop is CASSQAYISDQPQHF. CDR3 nucleotides: TGCGCCAGCAGCCAAGCCTACATATCAGACCAGCCCCAGCATTTT.

This rearrangement joins TRBV30 to TRBJ1-2, with 8 bases fitting TRBD1. Germline V gene data show CDR1 as GTSNPN and CDR2 as SVGIG (reference sequence). CDR3 length: 13 amino acids. The junction had 9 bases not matched to a gene; V was cut back by 4 bases and J by 8 bases. The CDR3, as DNA: TGTGCCTGGAACCCCGGACAGGGTAACGGCTACACCTTC. It encodes CAWNPGQGNGYTF. The variable domain in full, with the rest retrieved from reference TRBV30 and TRBJ1-2, is SQTIHQWPATLVQPVGSPLSLECTVEGTSNPNLYWYRQAAGRGLQLLFYSVGIGQISSEVPQNLSASRPQDRQFILSSKKLLLSDSGFYLCAWNPGQGNGYTFGSGTRLTVV.

The V call is TRBV24-1, the J call TRBJ2-3; 8 positions match TRBD1. V was pared by 3 bases and J by 2 bases, with 3 bases of the junction left unmatched. The CDR3 covers 15 residues. Germline CDR1 reads KGHDR; CDR2 reads SFDVKD. The CDR3 loop reads CATSDQTGVTDTQYF. The CDR3 region has the DNA TGTGCCACCAGTGATCAGACAGGGGTCACAGATACGCAGTATTTT.

This clone was observed a single time. The chain combines TRBV2 with TRBJ1-5; the D gene is possibly TRBD1 (6 bases). The CDR3 covers 15 residues. Germline CDR1 is SNHLY and CDR2 is FYNNEI. Trimming removed 4 bases from V and 8 bases from J, with 18 bases in between. DNA for the CDR3: TGTGCCAGCAGTGGGCGAACAGGGCCCAGAGAGCCCCAGCATTTT. As protein: CASSGRTGPREPQHF.

This clone was seen only once. The rearrangement uses TRBV7-2 and TRBJ1-5, with 7 bases lining up with TRBD1. This CDR3 is 16 amino acids long. The ends lost 3 bases at V and 6 bases at J; junction bases unmatched: 11. Germline V gives CDR1 SGHTA, CDR2 FQGNSA. The CDR3 DNA is TGTGCCAGCAGCTTCGGGCCCGGGACAGTTAGTCAGCCCCAGCATTTT. Translating gives CASSFGPGTVSQPQHF.

The gene calls are TRBV5-4 and TRBJ2-3, with no clear D. Germline loops: CDR1 SGHNT, CDR2 YYREEE (reference sequence). Deletions cut 0 bases from V and 11 bases from J, with 19 bases between. The CDR3 spans 15 residues. CDR3 DNA: TGTGCCAGCAGCTTGGGAGGTTTAGCCCACGGAAGGCAGTATTTT. Translated: CASSLGGLAHGRQYF.

The chain combines TRBV2 with TRBJ2-3, with 14 bases aligning to TRBD2. With V trimmed by 1 base and J by 4 bases, 4 bases remained unmatched. Germline-derived CDR1 and CDR2 are SNHLY and FYNNEI. This CDR3 contains 17 residues. The CDR3 sequence: CASSEETSGGDSDTQYF. The CDR3 DNA follows: TGTGCCAGCAGTGAAGAGACTAGCGGGGGGGACTCAGATACGCAGTATTTT. The full variable domain, in which reference TRBV2 and TRBJ2-3 provide the parts outside the CDR3, is EPEVTQTPSHQVTQMGQEVILRCVPISNHLYFYWYRQILGQKVEFLVSFYNNEISEKSEIFDDQFSVERPDGSNFTLKIRSTKLEDSAMYFCASSEETSGGDSDTQYFGPGTRLTVL.

This chain connects TRBV7-6 to TRBJ2-6; D might be TRBD2 (6 bases). Deletions cut 5 bases from V and 2 bases from J, with 19 bases between. The CDR3 consists of 18 residues. From germline, CDR1 is SGHVS and CDR2 FNYEAQ. The CDR3 sequence: CASSRLPGRGTGANVLTF. The CDR3 DNA sequence: TGTGCCAGCAGCCGACTGCCAGGGCGCGGGACTGGGGCCAACGTCCTGACTTTC.